The 26 T cell receptor beta chains below all came from one sample that was sequenced in a study of blood T cell repertoires in COVID-19. Here immunoSEQ multiplex PCR was the method, and the copy in TCRdb shows in-frame clones only, minus some. The sample has approximately 360,000 clones, about four fifths seen once. The sample taken for sequencing was PBMCs or T cells enriched from blood (not recorded which). The origin of the receptors is a woman between 45 and 65 years old who had recovered from COVID-19.

As concerns this clone: Within the sample, other DNA sequences also encode this same CDR3. The chain joins TRBV27 to TRBJ1-5, with 9 nucleotides matching TRBD1. The J segment lost 4 bases and the V segment lost 3 bases, leaving 1 base of the junction unmatched. From germline, CDR1 is MNHEY and CDR2 SMNVEV (reference sequence). The CDR3 extends over 14 amino acids. CDR3 region: CASSFGQGNQPQHF. In nucleotides, the CDR3 is TGTGCCAGCAGTTTCGGACAGGGGAATCAGCCCCAGCATTTT.

CDR3 DNA sequence: TGTGCCAGCAGTCCAGCGGGACTAGCAAATAATGAGCAGTTCTTC. This codes for CASSPAGLANNEQFF. The rearrangement joins TRBV7-2 to TRBJ2-1, with 9 bases that match TRBD2. Germline CDR1 reads SGHTA; CDR2 reads FQGNSA. The trim removed 6 bases at V and 7 bases at J, leaving 10 bases unmatched. This CDR3 spans 15 amino acids.

The rearrangement uses TRBV2 and TRBJ2-7, with 9 bases that match TRBD1. The CDR3 contains 13 residues. The germline V gene encodes CDR1 SNHLY and CDR2 FYNNEI. J gave up 0 bases and V 8 bases, and 2 bases lay outside the gene matches. The CDR3 nucleotides are TGTGCCAGCCGGACAGGGGACTCCTACGAGCAGTACTTC. Protein: CASRTGDSYEQYF.

J is TRBJ2-7 and V is TRBV5-4, with 11 bases that match TRBD2. The CDR3 sequence is 15 residues long. CDR1 and CDR2 from the germline V gene are SGHNT and YYREEE (reference sequence). V lost 4 bases, J lost 2 bases, and 5 bases stayed unmatched. CDR3 in DNA: TGTGCCAGCAGCGTGACTAGCGGGGCCGCCTACGAGCAGTACTTC. Protein sequence: CASSVTSGAAYEQYF.

This clone was counted ten times or more. J is TRBJ1-5 and V is TRBV6-1; D is uncertain. Per the germline V gene, CDR1 is MNHNS and CDR2 is SASEGT. Trimming cost V 2 bases and J 4 bases, with 6 bases left between them. The CDR3 spans 13 residues. The CDR3 reads CASSETENQPQHF. The DNA for the CDR3 is TGTGCCAGCAGTGAAACCGAGAATCAGCCCCAGCATTTT.

The chain has TRBV6-2 or TRBV6-3 and TRBJ1-5, with 8 bases aligning to TRBD1. J was trimmed by 6 bases and V by 6 bases; bases with no gene match: 13. The CDR3 is 16 residues long. Germline V CDR1 and CDR2: MNHEY, SVGEGT. This CDR3 is CASSTQTQGAIQPQHF. CDR3 in DNA: TGTGCCAGCAGCACTCAAACTCAGGGGGCTATTCAGCCCCAGCATTTT.

V usage is TRBV11-1 and J usage is TRBJ1-1, with 10 bases fitting TRBD1. Per germline, CDR1 SGHAT and CDR2 FQDESV (reference sequence). The CDR3 sequence is 14 residues long. V shed 5 bases and J 3 bases; nucleotides not matched to a gene: 3. CDR3 in amino acids: CASSRGQGHTEAFF. DNA of the CDR3: TGTGCCAGCAGCCGGGGACAGGGGCACACTGAAGCTTTCTTT. The entire variable domain, with the rest obtained from reference TRBV11-1 and TRBJ1-1, is as follows: EAEVAQSPRYKITEKSQAVAFWCDPISGHATLYWYRQILGQGPELLVQFQDESVVDDSQLPKDRFSAERLKGVDSTLKIQPAELGDSAMYLCASSRGQGHTEAFFGQGTRLTVV.

This rearrangement joins TRBV5-1 to TRBJ2-7; D ambiguous. This CDR3 is 14 amino acids long. CDR1 is SGHRS and CDR2 is YFSETQ in the germline V gene. The V end lost 0 bases, the J end lost 0 bases, and 7 bases lay between the germline ends. CDR3 coding DNA: TGCGCCAGCAGCTTGGTGGGCACCTCCTACGAGCAGTACTTC. It is translated as CASSLVGTSYEQYF.

The count of this clone is one. The V and J genes are TRBV24-1 and TRBJ2-3; D not resolved. Germline V gene lookup returns CDR1 KGHDR and CDR2 SFDVKD. This CDR3 has 19 residues. V was trimmed by 2 bases and J by 0 bases, leaving 20 bases between them. In DNA, the CDR3 is TGTGCCACCAGTGATTCCTTTTCCGGTCCTCATACTAGCACAGATACGCAGTATTTT. Translation gives CATSDSFSGPHTSTDTQYF.

V usage is TRBV7-3 and J usage is TRBJ1-5; a weak D match, TRBD1 (5 bases). The CDR3 has 15 amino acids. Trimming cost V 0 bases and J 6 bases, with 12 bases left between them. Germline assignment: CDR1 SGHTA and CDR2 FQGTGA. The DNA of the CDR3 is TGTGCCAGCAGCTTAACAGGGGAGGCGGGTCAGCCCCAGCATTTT. Translating gives CASSLTGEAGQPQHF.

The chain recombines TRBV19 with TRBJ1-2; D possibly corresponds to TRBD1 (6 bases). Trimming shortened V by 6 bases and J by 2 bases, and 10 bases separated the two germline ends. This CDR3 has 13 residues. The germline V gene has CDR1 LNHDA and CDR2 SQIVND (reference sequence). The CDR3 reads CASRDRSNYGYTF. The CDR3 region has the DNA TGTGCCAGTAGGGACAGATCAAACTATGGCTACACCTTC.

V is TRBV28 and J is TRBJ1-1, with 8 bases that match TRBD1. CDR1 and CDR2 from the germline V gene are MDHEN and SYDVKM. Trimming at V came to 6 bases and at J to 4 bases, leaving 1 base not matched to a gene. This CDR3 is 12 amino acids long. The CDR3 DNA follows: TGTGCCAGCAGCCAGGGGGCCACTGAAGCTTTCTTT. It is translated as CASSQGATEAFF.

J is TRBJ1-1 and V is TRBV30; D is ambiguous. V gave up 5 bases and J gave up 6 bases, with 16 bases separating them. Germline V gene lookup returns CDR1 GTSNPN and CDR2 SVGIG (reference sequence). The CDR3 contains 13 residues. The CDR3 loop is CAWRRGSWAEAFF. The CDR3 region has the DNA TGTGCCTGGCGGCGCGGGAGCTGGGCTGAAGCTTTCTTT.

This clone has just one count. The chain is built from TRBV12-3 or TRBV12-4 and TRBJ1-3; D uncertain. The CDR3 totals 12 residues. Trimming took 7 bases from V and 0 from J, leaving 4 bases between them. In DNA form, the CDR3 reads TGTGCCAGCACGAGCTCTGGAAACACCATATATTTT. Encoded protein: CASTSSGNTIYF.

The CDR3 DNA reads TGCGCCAGCAGCCAAGAGAGGTTGACCCACCGGTACACTGAAGCTTTCTTT. It encodes CASSQERLTHRYTEAFF. This chain links TRBV4-1 with TRBJ1-1; D gene ambiguous. The CDR3 spans 17 residues. Germline CDR1 is MGHRA and CDR2 is YSYEKL. V dropped 0 bases and J dropped 3 bases, with 17 bases sitting between them.

The chain uses TRBV19 and TRBJ2-3; maybe TRBD1 (6 bases). Germline CDR1 LNHDA, CDR2 SQIVND (reference sequence). The CDR3 has 15 residues. V gave up 2 bases and J gave up 3 bases, with 12 bases separating them. The CDR3 spells CASSIIKGVTDTQYF. CDR3 DNA: TGTGCCAGTAGTATAATCAAGGGGGTAACAGATACGCAGTATTTT.

The chain employs TRBV5-1 and TRBJ2-3; 9 nucleotides agree with TRBD2. With V trimmed by 5 bases and J by 4 bases, 5 bases remained unmatched. Germline-derived CDR1 and CDR2 are SGHRS and YFSETQ. The CDR3 has 14 amino acids. CDR3 sequence reads: CASRIAGAADTQYF. The DNA for the CDR3 is TGCGCCAGCAGAATAGCGGGAGCCGCAGATACGCAGTATTTT. Combining the CDR3 with reference TRBV5-1 and TRBJ2-3 gives the whole variable domain KAGVTQTPRYLIKTRGQQVTLSCSPISGHRSVSWYQQTPGQGLQFLFEYFSETQRNKGNFPGRFSGRQFSNSRSEMNVSTLELGDSALYLCASRIAGAADTQYFGPGTRLTVL.

V usage is TRBV29-1 and J usage is TRBJ2-7, with TRBD2 identical over 7 bases. With 6 bases clipped from V and 2 bases from J, the junction kept 10 bases outside the gene matches. From germline, CDR1 is SQVTM and CDR2 ANQGSEA. The CDR3 totals 14 residues. The CDR3 bases are TGCAGCGTCGCGTCGGGGGGAAGTACCTACGAGCAGTACTTC. It specifies CSVASGGSTYEQYF.

The chain is built from TRBV5-4 and TRBJ2-2, with TRBD1 matching over 9 bases. The CDR3 sequence is 15 residues long. V trimming: 4 bases; J trimming: 5 bases; junction bases outside the gene matches: 6. CDR1 is SGHNT, CDR2 YYREEE, per germline (reference sequence). CDR3 DNA sequence: TGTGCCAGCAGCGGGACAGGGAGTCTTACCGGGGAGCTGTTTTTT. As protein: CASSGTGSLTGELFF.

The V and J genes are TRBV4-3 and TRBJ1-6, with D hard to call. The CDR3 extends over 14 amino acids. Germline V gene sequence: CDR1 LGHNA, CDR2 YSLEER. V lost 5 bases to trimming and J lost 8 bases, with 13 bases between them. The CDR3 DNA sequence: TGCGCCAGCAGCGGGCAGTTTGGTGATTCACCCCTCCACTTT. Translation gives CASSGQFGDSPLHF.

This rearrangement joins TRBV3-1 (or the pseudogene TRBV3-2) to TRBJ2-2, with 9 bases lining up with TRBD1. Germline trimming cut 7 bases from V and 3 bases from J; bases unmatched to any gene: 21. CDR3 length: 20 residues. Germline assignment: CDR1 LGHDT and CDR2 YNNKEL (reference sequence). The CDR3, as DNA: TGTGCCAGCATGGGGGCTGTGATAGGGACAGGGAATCCCCACACCGGGGAGCTGTTTTTT. It translates to CASMGAVIGTGNPHTGELFF.

The rearrangement uses TRBV11-2 and TRBJ1-6; D possibly corresponds to TRBD1 (6 bases). Germline V gene lookup returns CDR1 SGHAT and CDR2 FQNNGV. The CDR3 is 16 amino acids. V lost 1 base, J lost 9 bases, and 16 bases lay in between. This chain's CDR3 is CASSLVGWGLGSPLHF. As DNA, the CDR3 is TGTGCCAGCAGCTTAGTTGGTTGGGGGCTTGGTTCACCCCTCCACTTT.

The rearrangement uses TRBV5-8 and TRBJ1-2; no clear D. CDR3 length: 14 residues. The V gene's germline CDR1 is SGHTS and CDR2 YDEGEE. V lost 5 bases to trimming and J lost 0 bases, with 11 bases between them. CDR3 nucleotides: TGTGCCAGCAGATTCGCACCGGCTAACTATGGCTACACCTTC. Its translation is CASRFAPANYGYTF.

V and J are TRBV7-2 and TRBJ2-2; D might be TRBD1 (5 bases). CDR3 size: 15 residues. CDR1 SGHTA and CDR2 FQGNSA come from the germline V gene. The V gene lost 5 bases and the J gene lost 5 bases, with 15 bases spanning the gap. The CDR3 reads CASSPEGVGTGELFF. DNA of the CDR3: TGTGCCAGCAGCCCCGAAGGGGTTGGTACCGGGGAGCTGTTTTTT.

The chain combines TRBV18 with TRBJ1-1, with D hard to call. The length of the CDR3 is 16 residues. Germline lookup yields CDR1 KGHSH and CDR2 LQKENI. The V end lost 6 bases, the J end lost 6 bases, and 23 bases lay between the germline ends. The CDR3 spells CASSLSLTDSSSEAFF. The CDR3 DNA reads TGTGCCAGCTCCCTAAGCTTAACAGATTCAAGCTCTGAAGCTTTCTTT.

The chain is built from TRBV30 and TRBJ1-6; D call uncertain. The CDR3 extends over 16 amino acids. Germline loops: CDR1 GTSNPN, CDR2 SVGIG (reference sequence). Trimming stripped 3 bases from V and 6 bases from J, with 18 bases between. For the CDR3, the DNA is TGTGCCTGGAGGGAGTCATGGCACGGAGGTAATTCACCCCTCCACTTT. It yields the protein CAWRESWHGGNSPLHF.